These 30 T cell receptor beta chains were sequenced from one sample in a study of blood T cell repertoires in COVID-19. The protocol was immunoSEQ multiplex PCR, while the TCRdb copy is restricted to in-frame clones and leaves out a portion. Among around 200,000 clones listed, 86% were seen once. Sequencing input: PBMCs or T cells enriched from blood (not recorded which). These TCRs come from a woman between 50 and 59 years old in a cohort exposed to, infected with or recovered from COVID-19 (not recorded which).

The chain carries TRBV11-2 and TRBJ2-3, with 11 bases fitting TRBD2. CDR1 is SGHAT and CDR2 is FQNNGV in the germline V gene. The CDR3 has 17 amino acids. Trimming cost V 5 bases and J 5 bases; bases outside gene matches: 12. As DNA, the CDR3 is TGTGCCAGCAGCCGAACGGTAGCGGGGGGGCCGAAAGATACGCAGTATTTT. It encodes CASSRTVAGGPKDTQYF.

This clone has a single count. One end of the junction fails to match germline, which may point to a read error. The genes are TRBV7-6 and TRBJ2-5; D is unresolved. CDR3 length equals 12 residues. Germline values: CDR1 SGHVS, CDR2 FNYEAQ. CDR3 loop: CASSLYQETQYF. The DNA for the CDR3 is TGTGCCAGCAGCTTATACCAGGAGACCCAGTACTTC.

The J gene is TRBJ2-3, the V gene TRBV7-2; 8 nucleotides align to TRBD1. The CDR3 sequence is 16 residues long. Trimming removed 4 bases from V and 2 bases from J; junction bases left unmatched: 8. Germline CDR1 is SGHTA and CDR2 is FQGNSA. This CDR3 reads CASSSRGLGVTDTQYF. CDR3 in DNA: TGTGCCAGCAGCTCCAGGGGGCTCGGGGTCACAGATACGCAGTATTTT.

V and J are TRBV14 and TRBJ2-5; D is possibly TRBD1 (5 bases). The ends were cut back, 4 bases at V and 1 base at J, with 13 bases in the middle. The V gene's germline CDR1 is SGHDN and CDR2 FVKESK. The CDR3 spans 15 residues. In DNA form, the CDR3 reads TGTGCCAGCAGCCGTAAGACAGATAGCCAAGAGACCCAGTACTTC. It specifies CASSRKTDSQETQYF. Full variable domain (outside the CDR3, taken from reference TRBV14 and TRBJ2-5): EAGVTQFPSHSVIEKGQTVTLRCDPISGHDNLYWYRRVMGKEIKFLLHFVKESKQDESGMPNNRFLAERTGGTYSTLKVQPAELEDSGVYFCASSRKTDSQETQYFGPGTRLLVL.

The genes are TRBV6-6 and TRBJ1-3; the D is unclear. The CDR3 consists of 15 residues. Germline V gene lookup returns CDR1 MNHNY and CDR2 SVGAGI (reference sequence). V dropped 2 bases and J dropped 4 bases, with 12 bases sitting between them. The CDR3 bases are TGTGCCAGCAGTTACGATTCCCCGGGAGGAAACACCATATATTTT. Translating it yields CASSYDSPGGNTIYF.

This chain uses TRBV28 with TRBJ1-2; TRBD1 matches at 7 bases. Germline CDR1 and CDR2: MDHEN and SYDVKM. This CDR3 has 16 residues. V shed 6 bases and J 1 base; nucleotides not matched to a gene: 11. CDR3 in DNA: TGTGCCAGCAGCCCAGGGGGGCTCGGGGGTAACTATGGCTACACCTTC. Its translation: CASSPGGLGGNYGYTF.

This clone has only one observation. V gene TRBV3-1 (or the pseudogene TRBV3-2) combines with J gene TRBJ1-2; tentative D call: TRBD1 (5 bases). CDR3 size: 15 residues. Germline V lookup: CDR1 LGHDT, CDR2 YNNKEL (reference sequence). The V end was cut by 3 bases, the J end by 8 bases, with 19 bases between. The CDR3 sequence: CASSHGGGKTEGYTF. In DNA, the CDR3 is TGTGCCAGCAGCCACGGTGGGGGGAAAACGGAAGGCTACACCTTC.

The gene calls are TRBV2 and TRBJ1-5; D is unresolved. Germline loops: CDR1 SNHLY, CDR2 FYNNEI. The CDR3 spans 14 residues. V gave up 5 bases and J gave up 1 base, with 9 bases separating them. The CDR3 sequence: CASSTAASNQPQHF. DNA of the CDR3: TGTGCCAGCAGTACAGCTGCAAGCAATCAGCCCCAGCATTTT.

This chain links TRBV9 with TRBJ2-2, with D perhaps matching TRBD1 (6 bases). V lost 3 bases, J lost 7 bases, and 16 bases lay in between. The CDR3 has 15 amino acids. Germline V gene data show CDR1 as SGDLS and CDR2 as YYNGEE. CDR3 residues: CASSGTGFENGELFF. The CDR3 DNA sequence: TGTGCCAGCAGCGGAACAGGGTTCGAAAACGGGGAGCTGTTTTTT.

The CDR3 sequence: CSARQGQGYTF. The CDR3 bases are TGCAGTGCAAGACAGGGGCAAGGCTACACCTTC. V usage is TRBV20-1 and J usage is TRBJ1-2; TRBD1 matches at 8 bases. Germline V gene sequence: CDR1 DFQATT, CDR2 SNEGSKA (reference sequence). J lost 8 bases, V lost 6 bases, and 5 bases had no gene match. The CDR3 sequence is 11 residues long.

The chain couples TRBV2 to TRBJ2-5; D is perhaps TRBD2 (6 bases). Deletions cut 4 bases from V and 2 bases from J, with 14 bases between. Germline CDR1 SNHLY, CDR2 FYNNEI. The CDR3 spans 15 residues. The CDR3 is CASSVFRGWQETQYF. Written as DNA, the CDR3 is TGTGCCAGCAGTGTATTTCGGGGGTGGCAAGAGACCCAGTACTTC.

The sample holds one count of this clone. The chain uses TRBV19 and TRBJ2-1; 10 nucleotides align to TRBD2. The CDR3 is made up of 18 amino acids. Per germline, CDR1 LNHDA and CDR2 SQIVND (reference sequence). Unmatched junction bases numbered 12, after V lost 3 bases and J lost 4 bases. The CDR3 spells CASSIASGGTGSYNEQFF. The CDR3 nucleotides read TGTGCCAGTAGTATTGCTAGCGGGGGAACCGGATCGTACAATGAGCAGTTCTTC.

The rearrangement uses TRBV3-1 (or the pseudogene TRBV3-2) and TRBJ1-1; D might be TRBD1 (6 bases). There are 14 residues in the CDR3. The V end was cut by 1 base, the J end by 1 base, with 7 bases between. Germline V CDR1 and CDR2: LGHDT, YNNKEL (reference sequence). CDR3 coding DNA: TGTGCCAGCAGCCAAGTGGGACAGAACACTGAAGCTTTCTTT. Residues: CASSQVGQNTEAFF.

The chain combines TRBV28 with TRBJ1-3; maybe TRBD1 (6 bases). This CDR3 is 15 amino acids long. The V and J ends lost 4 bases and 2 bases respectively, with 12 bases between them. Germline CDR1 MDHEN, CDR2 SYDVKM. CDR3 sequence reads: CASSSPGGPGNTIYF. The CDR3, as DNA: TGTGCCAGCAGTTCCCCGGGGGGGCCTGGAAACACCATATATTTT.

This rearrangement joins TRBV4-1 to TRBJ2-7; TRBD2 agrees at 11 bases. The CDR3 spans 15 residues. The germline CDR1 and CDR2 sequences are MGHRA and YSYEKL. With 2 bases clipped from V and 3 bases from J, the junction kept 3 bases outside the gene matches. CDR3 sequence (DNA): TGCGCCAGCAGCCAAATAGCGGGGGGGTACTACGAGCAGTACTTC. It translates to CASSQIAGGYYEQYF.

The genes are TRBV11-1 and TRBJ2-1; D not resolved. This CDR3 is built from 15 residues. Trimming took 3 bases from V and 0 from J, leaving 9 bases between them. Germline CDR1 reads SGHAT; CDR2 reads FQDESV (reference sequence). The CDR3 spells CASSLGSRSYNEQFF. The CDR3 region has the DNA TGTGCCAGCAGCTTGGGCTCACGCTCCTACAATGAGCAGTTCTTC.

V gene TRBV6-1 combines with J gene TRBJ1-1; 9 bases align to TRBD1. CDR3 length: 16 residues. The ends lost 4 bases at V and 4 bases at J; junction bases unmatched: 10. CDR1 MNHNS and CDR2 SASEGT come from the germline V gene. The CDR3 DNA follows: TGTGCCAGCAGTGCCAGGACAGGGGAGGTAGGCACTGAAGCTTTCTTT. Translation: CASSARTGEVGTEAFF.

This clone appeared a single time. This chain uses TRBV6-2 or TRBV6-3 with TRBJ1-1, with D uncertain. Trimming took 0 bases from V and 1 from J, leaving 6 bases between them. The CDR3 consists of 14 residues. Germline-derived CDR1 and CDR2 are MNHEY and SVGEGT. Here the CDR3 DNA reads TGTGCCAGCAGTTACTCGGGAGAGAACACTGAAGCTTTCTTT. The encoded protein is CASSYSGENTEAFF.

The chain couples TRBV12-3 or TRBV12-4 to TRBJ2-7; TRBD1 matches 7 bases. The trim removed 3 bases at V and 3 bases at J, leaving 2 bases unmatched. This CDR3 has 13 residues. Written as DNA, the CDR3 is TGTGCCAGCAGTTTCAGGACAGGCTACGAGCAGTACTTC. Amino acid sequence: CASSFRTGYEQYF.

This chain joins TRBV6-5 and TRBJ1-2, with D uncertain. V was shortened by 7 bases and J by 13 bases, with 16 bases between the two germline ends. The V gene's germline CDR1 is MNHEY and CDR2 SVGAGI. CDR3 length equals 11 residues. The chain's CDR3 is CASMVAGPSTF. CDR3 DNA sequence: TGTGCCAGCATGGTGGCAGGTCCTTCCACCTTC.

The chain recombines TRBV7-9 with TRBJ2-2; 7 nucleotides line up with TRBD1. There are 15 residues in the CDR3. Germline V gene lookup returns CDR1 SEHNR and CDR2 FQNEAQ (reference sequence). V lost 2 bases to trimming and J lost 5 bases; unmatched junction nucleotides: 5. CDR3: CASSLTGVQTGELFF. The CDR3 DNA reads TGTGCCAGCAGCTTAACAGGGGTTCAGACCGGGGAGCTGTTTTTT.

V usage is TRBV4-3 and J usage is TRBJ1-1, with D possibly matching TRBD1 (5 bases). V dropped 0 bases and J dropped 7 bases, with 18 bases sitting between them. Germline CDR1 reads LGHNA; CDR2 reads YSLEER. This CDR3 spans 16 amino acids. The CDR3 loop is CASSQDKAAGPGEAFF. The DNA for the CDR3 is TGCGCCAGCAGCCAAGATAAGGCGGCAGGGCCTGGTGAAGCTTTCTTT.

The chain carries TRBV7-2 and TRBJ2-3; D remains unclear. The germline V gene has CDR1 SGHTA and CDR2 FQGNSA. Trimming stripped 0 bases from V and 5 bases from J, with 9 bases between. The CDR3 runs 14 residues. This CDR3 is CASSLAWQQDTQYF. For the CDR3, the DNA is TGTGCCAGCAGCTTAGCGTGGCAACAAGATACGCAGTATTTT.

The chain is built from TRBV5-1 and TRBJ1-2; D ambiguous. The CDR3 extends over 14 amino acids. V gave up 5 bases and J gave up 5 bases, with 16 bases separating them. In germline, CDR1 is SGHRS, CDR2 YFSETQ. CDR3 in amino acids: CASRRDLGDYGYTF. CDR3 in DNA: TGCGCCAGCAGAAGGGATCTGGGAGATTATGGCTACACCTTC.

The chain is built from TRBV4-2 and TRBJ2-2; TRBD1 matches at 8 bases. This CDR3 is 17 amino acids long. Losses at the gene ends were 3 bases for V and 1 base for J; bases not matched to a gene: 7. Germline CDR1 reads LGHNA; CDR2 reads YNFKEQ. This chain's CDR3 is CASSQSTGGLNTGELFF. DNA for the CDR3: TGTGCCAGCAGCCAGTCTACAGGGGGTCTGAACACCGGGGAGCTGTTTTTT.

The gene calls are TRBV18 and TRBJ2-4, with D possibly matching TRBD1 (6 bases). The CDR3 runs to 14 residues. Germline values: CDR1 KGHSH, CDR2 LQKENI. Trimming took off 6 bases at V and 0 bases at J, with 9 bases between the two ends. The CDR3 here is CASSQGLAKNIQYF. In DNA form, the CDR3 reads TGTGCCAGCTCCCAGGGGTTAGCCAAAAACATTCAGTACTTC.

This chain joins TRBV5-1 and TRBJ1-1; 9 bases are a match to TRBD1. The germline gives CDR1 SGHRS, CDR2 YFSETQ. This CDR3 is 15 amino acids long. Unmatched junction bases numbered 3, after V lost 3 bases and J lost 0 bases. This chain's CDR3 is CASSWTGEVNTEAFF. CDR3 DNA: TGCGCCAGCAGCTGGACAGGGGAAGTGAACACTGAAGCTTTCTTT.

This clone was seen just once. The CDR3 nucleotides are TGTGCCAGCAGGACTAGCGGGGGATGGAACACCGGGGAGCTGTTTTTT. It encodes CASRTSGGWNTGELFF. This rearrangement joins TRBV7-3 to TRBJ2-2; 12 nucleotides line up with TRBD2. This CDR3 has 16 amino acids. The V gene's germline CDR1 is SGHTA and CDR2 FQGTGA. The ends lost 6 bases at V and 1 base at J; junction bases unmatched: 3.

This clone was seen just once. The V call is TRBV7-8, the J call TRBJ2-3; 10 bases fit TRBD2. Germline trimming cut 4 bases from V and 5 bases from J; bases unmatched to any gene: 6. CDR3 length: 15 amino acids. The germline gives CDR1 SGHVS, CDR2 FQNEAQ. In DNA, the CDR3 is TGTGCCAGCAGCTGGAAGCGGGGGGGTCTAGATACGCAGTATTTT. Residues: CASSWKRGGLDTQYF.

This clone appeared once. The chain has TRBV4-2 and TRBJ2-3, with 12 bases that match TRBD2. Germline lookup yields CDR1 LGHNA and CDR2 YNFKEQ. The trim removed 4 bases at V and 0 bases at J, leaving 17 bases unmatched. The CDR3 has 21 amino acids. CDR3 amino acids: CASSPTQGLAGNRTSTDTQYF. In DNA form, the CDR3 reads TGTGCCAGCAGCCCAACCCAAGGACTAGCGGGAAACCGCACTAGCACAGATACGCAGTATTTT.